This passage covers 5 T cell receptor beta chains from one sample sequenced in a study of cytomegalovirus exposure and HLA in healthy donors. Use of 60 Vbeta and 13 Jbeta primers characterized the PCR. Using immunoSEQ multiplex PCR, the repertoire was profiled, and TCRdb retains in-frame clones only, with some absent. The repertoire holds hundreds of thousands of clones, with roughly 85% as singletons. Source material: PBMCs. These receptors came from a male donor in good health and CMV-seronegative.

V is TRBV29-1 and J is TRBJ2-7, with 9 bases that match TRBD2. The CDR3 is 13 amino acids. V lost 4 bases and J lost 4; bases outside the gene matches: 5. Per germline, CDR1 SQVTM and CDR2 ANQGSEA. The CDR3 region is CSVVKTSGYEQYF. The CDR3 DNA sequence: TGCAGCGTTGTAAAGACTAGCGGATACGAGCAGTACTTC.

In nucleotides, the CDR3 is TGTGCCAGCAGCCCCGGAGGTGGGCGCGGAGCCAAAAACATTCAGTACTTC. The encoded protein is CASSPGGGRGAKNIQYF. V is TRBV7-8 and J is TRBJ2-4; D possibly corresponds to TRBD2 (5 bases). CDR1 and CDR2 from the germline V gene are SGHVS and FQNEAQ. The V and J ends lost 5 bases and 0 bases respectively, with 17 bases between them. This CDR3 is 17 amino acids long.

This chain links TRBV9 with TRBJ1-1; tentatively, D is TRBD1 (5 bases). The germline CDR1 and CDR2 sequences are SGDLS and YYNGEE. V shed 3 bases and J shed 0 bases, with 18 bases lying between them. The CDR3 is made up of 17 amino acids. CDR3 sequence reads: CASSGGPVGRVNTEAFF. DNA of the CDR3: TGTGCCAGCAGCGGAGGCCCTGTGGGGCGTGTGAACACTGAAGCTTTCTTT.

This clone showed up just once. The chain carries TRBV19 and TRBJ2-6; D perhaps matches TRBD2 (6 bases). V lost 7 bases, J lost 1 base, and 17 bases lay in between. The V gene's germline CDR1 is LNHDA and CDR2 SQIVND (reference sequence). There are 17 residues in the CDR3. The CDR3, as DNA: TGTGCCAGTACCCCGCCGGGGAGGCTTTCTGGGGCCAACGTCCTGACTTTC. Translation: CASTPPGRLSGANVLTF.

This clone has just one count. The V and J genes are TRBV28 and TRBJ1-5, with D perhaps matching TRBD1 (5 bases). This CDR3 is 14 amino acids long. Trimming took 6 bases from V and 3 from J, leaving 12 bases between them. CDR1 is MDHEN, CDR2 SYDVKM, per germline. The CDR3 coding sequence is TGTGCCAGCAGGCCGGGGGAAAACAATCAGCCCCAGCATTTT. This gives the protein CASRPGENNQPQHF.